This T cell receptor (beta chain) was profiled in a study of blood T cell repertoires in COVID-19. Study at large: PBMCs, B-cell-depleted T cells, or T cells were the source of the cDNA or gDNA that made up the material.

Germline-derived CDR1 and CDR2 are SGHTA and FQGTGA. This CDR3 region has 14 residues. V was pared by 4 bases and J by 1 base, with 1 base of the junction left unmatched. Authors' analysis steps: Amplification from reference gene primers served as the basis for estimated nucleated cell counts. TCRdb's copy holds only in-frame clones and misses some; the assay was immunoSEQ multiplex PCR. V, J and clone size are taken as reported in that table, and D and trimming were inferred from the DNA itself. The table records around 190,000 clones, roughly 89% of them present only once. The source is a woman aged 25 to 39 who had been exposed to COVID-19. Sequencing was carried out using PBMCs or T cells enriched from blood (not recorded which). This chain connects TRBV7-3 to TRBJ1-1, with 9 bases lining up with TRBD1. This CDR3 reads CASSSQGANTEAFF. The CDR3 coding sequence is TGTGCCAGCAGCTCACAGGGGGCGAACACTGAAGCTTTCTTT.